This T cell receptor (beta chain) was sequenced during a study of cytomegalovirus exposure and HLA in healthy donors. Study-wide results and limits: It was assumed in the presence/absence analyses that sequencing depth was roughly uniform across donors. The HLA-A and HLA-B alleles of most subjects were reportedly predicted accurately from TCR beta sequences. The authors confirmed in vitro that a few CMV-associated chains were specific for CMV antigens.

PCR employed 60 Vbeta and 13 Jbeta primers. Assay used: immunoSEQ multiplex PCR; TCRdb lists only in-frame clones, some missing. Of 150,000 to 200,000 clones detected, 60% to 80% appear once; the ten largest clones hold more than 0.75%. About this clone itself: Its antigen is unknown.

The junction had 10 bases not matched to a gene; V was cut back by 4 bases and J by 6 bases. The CDR3 is 15 residues long. Germline assignment: CDR1 SGHNT and CDR2 YYREEE (reference sequence). Sequences were obtained from PBMCs. The genes are TRBV5-4 and TRBJ2-7; 10 nucleotides align to TRBD2. The TCR originated in a woman in her forties or fifties in good health and CMV-seropositive. As DNA, the CDR3 is TGTGCCAGCAGCCTAGCTCTAGCGGGAGTGGCCGAGCAGTACTTC. This gives the protein CASSLALAGVAEQYF.